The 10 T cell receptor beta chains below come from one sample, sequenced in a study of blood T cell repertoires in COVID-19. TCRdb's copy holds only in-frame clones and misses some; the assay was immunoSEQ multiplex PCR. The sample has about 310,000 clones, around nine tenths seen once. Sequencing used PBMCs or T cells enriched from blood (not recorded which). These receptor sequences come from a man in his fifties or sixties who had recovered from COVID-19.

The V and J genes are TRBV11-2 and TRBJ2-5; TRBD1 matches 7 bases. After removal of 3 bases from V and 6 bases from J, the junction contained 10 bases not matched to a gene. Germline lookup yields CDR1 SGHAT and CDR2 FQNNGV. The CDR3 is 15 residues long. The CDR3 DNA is TGTGCCAGCAGCTTCGAAACAGGGGTCAGGAAGACCCAGTACTTC. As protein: CASSFETGVRKTQYF.

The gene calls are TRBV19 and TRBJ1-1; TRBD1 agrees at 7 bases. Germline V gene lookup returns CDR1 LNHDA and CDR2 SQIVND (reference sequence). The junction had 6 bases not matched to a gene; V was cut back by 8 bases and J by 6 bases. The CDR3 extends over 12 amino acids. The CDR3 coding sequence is TGTGCCAGTCGACAGGGAATGTCTGAAGCTTTCTTT. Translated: CASRQGMSEAFF. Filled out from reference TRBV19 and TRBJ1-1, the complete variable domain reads DGGITQSPKYLFRKEGQNVTLSCEQNLNHDAMYWYRQDPGQGLRLIYYSQIVNDFQKGDIAEGYSVSREKKESFPLTVTSAQKNPTAFYLCASRQGMSEAFFGQGTRLTVV.

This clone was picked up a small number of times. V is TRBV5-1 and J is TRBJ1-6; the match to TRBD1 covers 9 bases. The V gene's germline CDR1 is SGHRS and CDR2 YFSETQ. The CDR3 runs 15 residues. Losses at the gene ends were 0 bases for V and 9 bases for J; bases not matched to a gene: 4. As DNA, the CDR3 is TGCGCCAGCAGCTTGGAGGGACAGGGAGGTTCACCCCTCCACTTT. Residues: CASSLEGQGGSPLHF. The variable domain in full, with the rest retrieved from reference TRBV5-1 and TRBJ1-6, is KAGVTQTPRYLIKTRGQQVTLSCSPISGHRSVSWYQQTPGQGLQFLFEYFSETQRNKGNFPGRFSGRQFSNSRSEMNVSTLELGDSALYLCASSLEGQGGSPLHFGNGTRLTVT.

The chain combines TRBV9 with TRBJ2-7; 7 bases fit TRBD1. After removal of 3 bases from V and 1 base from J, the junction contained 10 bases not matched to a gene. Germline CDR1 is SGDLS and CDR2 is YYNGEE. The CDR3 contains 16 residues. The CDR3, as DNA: TGTGCCAGCAGCGCGGACGGACAGGCCTCATCCTACGAGCAGTACTTC. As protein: CASSADGQASSYEQYF.

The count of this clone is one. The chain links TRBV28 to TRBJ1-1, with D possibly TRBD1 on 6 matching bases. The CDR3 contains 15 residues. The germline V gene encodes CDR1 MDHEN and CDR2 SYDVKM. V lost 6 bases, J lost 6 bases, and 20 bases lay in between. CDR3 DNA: TGTGCCAGCAGCACACCCGGGGGGGCGATAGCTGAAGCTTTCTTT. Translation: CASSTPGGAIAEAFF.

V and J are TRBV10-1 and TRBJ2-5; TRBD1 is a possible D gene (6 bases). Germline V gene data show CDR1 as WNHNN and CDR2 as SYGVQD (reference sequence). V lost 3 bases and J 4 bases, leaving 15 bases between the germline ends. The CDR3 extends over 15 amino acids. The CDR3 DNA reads TGCGCCAGCAGTGACTCACAGGGTGAGGTAGAGACCCAGTACTTC. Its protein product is CASSDSQGEVETQYF.

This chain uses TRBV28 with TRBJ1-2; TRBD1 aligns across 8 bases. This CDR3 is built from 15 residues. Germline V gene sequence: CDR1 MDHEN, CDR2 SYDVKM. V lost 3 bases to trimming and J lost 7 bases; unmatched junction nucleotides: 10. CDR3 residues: CASSFFDRGGGGYTF. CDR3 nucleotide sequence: TGTGCCAGCAGTTTTTTCGACAGGGGAGGAGGTGGCTACACCTTC.

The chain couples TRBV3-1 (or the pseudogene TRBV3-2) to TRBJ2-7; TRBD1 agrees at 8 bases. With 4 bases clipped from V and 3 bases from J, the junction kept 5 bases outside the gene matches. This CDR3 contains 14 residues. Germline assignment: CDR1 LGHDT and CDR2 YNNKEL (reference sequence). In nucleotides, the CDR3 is TGTGCCAGCAGCCTTCCGGGACAGGACTACGAGCAGTACTTC. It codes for CASSLPGQDYEQYF.

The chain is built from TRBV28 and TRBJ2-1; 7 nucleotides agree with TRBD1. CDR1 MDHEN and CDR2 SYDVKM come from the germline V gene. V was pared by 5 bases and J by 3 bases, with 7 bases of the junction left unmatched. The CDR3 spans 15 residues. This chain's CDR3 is CASSPDRVGYNEQFF. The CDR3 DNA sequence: TGTGCCAGCAGTCCCGACAGGGTGGGCTACAATGAGCAGTTCTTC.

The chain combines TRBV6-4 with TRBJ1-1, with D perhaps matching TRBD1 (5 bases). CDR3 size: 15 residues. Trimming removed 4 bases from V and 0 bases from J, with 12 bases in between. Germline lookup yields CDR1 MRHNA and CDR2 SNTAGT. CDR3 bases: TGTGCCAGCAGTGCCGATGGGGGGATGAACACTGAAGCTTTCTTT. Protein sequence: CASSADGGMNTEAFF.